This entry features one TCR beta chain sequence. CDR3 length equals 15 residues. After removal of 5 bases from V and 1 base from J, the junction contained 7 bases not matched to a gene. CDR1 and CDR2 from the germline V gene are SGHAT and FQNNGV. Sequencing was performed with immunoSEQ multiplex PCR; in TCRdb, only in-frame clones are kept and a portion is missing. Among 2,500 to 3,500 clones, about 80% were seen once, and the ten largest hold about a sixth. The data were obtained in a study of tumor T cells in aggressive B-cell lymphoma. Sequencing was performed on tumor tissue. The rearrangement joins TRBV11-2 to TRBJ1-1; 7 nucleotides line up with TRBD1. This sequence was found in an adult with diffuse large B cell lymphoma. CDR3 coding DNA: TGTGCCAGCAGCGATAGGACAGGTGGGAACACTGAAGCTTTCTTT. This translates into CASSDRTGGNTEAFF. Together with reference TRBV11-2 and TRBJ1-1, the CDR3 gives the full variable domain: EAGVAQSPRYKIIEKRQSVAFWCNPISGHATLYWYQQILGQGPKLLIQFQNNGVVDDSQLPKDRFSAERLKGVDSTLKIQPAKLEDSAVYLCASSDRTGGNTEAFFGQGTRLTVV.